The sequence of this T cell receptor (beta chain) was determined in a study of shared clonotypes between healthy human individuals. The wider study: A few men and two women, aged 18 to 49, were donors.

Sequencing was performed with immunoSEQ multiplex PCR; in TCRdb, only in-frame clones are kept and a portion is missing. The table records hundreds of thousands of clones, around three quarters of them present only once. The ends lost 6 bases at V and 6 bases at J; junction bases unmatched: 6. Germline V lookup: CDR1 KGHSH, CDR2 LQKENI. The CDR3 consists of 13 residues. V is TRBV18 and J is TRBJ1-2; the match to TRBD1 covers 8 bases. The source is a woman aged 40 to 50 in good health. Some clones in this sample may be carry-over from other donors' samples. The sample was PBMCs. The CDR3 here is CASSSDRVDGYTF. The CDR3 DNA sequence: TGTGCCAGCTCTTCGGACAGGGTGGATGGCTACACCTTC.